The clone carrying this TCR beta chain has only one observation. Its antigen is unidentified. Germline V gene data show CDR1 as LNHDA and CDR2 as SQIVND (reference sequence). Trimming shortened V by 6 bases and J by 5 bases, and 11 bases separated the two germline ends. The CDR3 spans 12 residues. These data come from a study of blood T cells in healthy people across ages. Extraction of total RNA produced a minimum of 5 micrograms from each sample. Notes on the study in general: Both naive CD4+ cell counts and diversity were greater in long-lived donors than in aged donors. Diversity of TCR beta per million T cells declined in a roughly linear way with age.

The second PCR ran roughly 6 to 11 cycles with a sample-barcoded 5' primer and J-beta primers. Carrying 12 random nucleotides, a template-switch adaptor labeled each individual cDNA molecule. MiXCR was run by TCRdb on the 5' RACE reads, yielding one entry per CDR3 protein. Among 600,000 to 650,000 distinct CDR3 sequences, approximately 50% were seen once, and the ten largest hold 30% to 40%. Specimen: blood. This chain links TRBV19 with TRBJ2-7; D gene uncertain. The origin of this receptor is a man between 60 and 70 years old in good health. The CDR3 sequence is CASSGELNEQYF. CDR3 sequence (DNA): TGTGCCAGTAGCGGTGAGCTGAACGAGCAGTACTTC.